This TCR beta chain derives from a study of blood T cell repertoires in COVID-19. Across the study: COVID-19 samples collected from the United States, Italy and Spain covered acute and convalescent phases. T cells, B-cell-depleted T cells, or PBMCs supplied cDNA or gDNA.

This clone is a singleton in its sample. The CDR3 loop spans 16 amino acids. Trimming removed 3 bases from V and 2 bases from J, with 14 bases in between. CDR1 is KGHDR and CDR2 is SFDVKD in the germline V gene. Authors' methods: Nucleated cell counts were estimated from reference gene primer amplification. Here immunoSEQ multiplex PCR was the method, and the copy in TCRdb shows in-frame clones only, minus some. V and J calls and clone size are as listed in that table; D and trimming were resolved from the DNA. The data show about 200,000 clones, 65% to 85% seen once. Sample: peripheral blood. This receptor was obtained from a woman aged 50 to 65 with acute or convalescent COVID-19. The chain combines TRBV24-1 with TRBJ2-3; no firm D call. This CDR3 is CATSDGTADNTDTQYF. In nucleotides, the CDR3 is TGTGCCACCAGTGATGGTACAGCAGACAACACAGATACGCAGTATTTT.